This is a list of T cell receptor beta chains from one sample in a study of cytomegalovirus exposure and HLA in healthy donors. Measured with immunoSEQ multiplex PCR; TCRdb has only the in-frame clones, and not every one. The table shows 200,000 or so clones, with around 80% occurring only once. The sequenced material came from PBMCs. These receptors all stem from a man aged 50 to 60 in good health and CMV-seronegative. CDR3s include the opening cysteine and the closing phenylalanine or tryptophan. A D gene is named only where the DNA matches it firmly. The size of a clone is reported for some rows only, either as once, few or many, or as a class for expanded clones.

j_call v_call clone_size d_call cdr3_nt cdr3_aa
TRBJ2-2 TRBV9 . TRBD2 TGTGTCAGCAGCGTAGGCGCGGGAGGCACCGGGGAGCTGTTTTTT CVSSVGAGGTGELFF
TRBJ2-5 TRBV11-2 . . TGTGCCAGCAGCTTAGATCGACCCAGGGAAGAGACCCAGTACTTC CASSLDRPREETQYF
TRBJ2-1 TRBV9 . TRBD2 TGTGCCAGCAGCGTGACTAGCGGGAGGTACAATGAGCAGTTCTTC CASSVTSGRYNEQFF
TRBJ2-1 TRBV25-1 . TRBD1 TGTGCCAGCAGTAAACCCGGGACAGGCGACTACAATGAGCAGTTCTTC CASSKPGTGDYNEQFF
TRBJ2-7 TRBV10-3 . . TGTGCCATCAGTGGGGACTCGTTTCCCCACGAGCAGTACTTC CAISGDSFPHEQYF
TRBJ2-1 TRBV6-4 . TRBD2 TGTGCCAGCAGTTCAACTTCTAGCGGGAGCTACAATGAGCAGTTCTTC CASSSTSSGSYNEQFF
TRBJ2-2 TRBV10-3 once TRBD2 TGTGCCATCAGTGAGTTATTAGCGGGAGCGGCCGGGGAGCTGTTTTTT CAISELLAGAAGELFF
TRBJ2-3 TRBV7-9 . . TGTGCCAGCAGCGGCAGGAAAACAGATACGCAGTATTTT CASSGRKTDTQYF
TRBJ2-7 TRBV28 . . TGTGCCAGCAGTTTCATTGGCGGGTGGAGCGGCTCCTACGAGCAGTACTTC CASSFIGGWSGSYEQYF
TRBJ2-7 TRBV27 . TRBD2 TGTGCCAGTCAGGGCAAACTAGCGGGAGTCTACGAGCAGTACTTC CASQGKLAGVYEQYF
TRBJ1-5 TRBV9 . . TGTGCCAGCAGCGTAAGTGGCCTCCCTCATCAGCCCCAGCATTTT CASSVSGLPHQPQHF
TRBJ1-1 TRBV5-1 . TRBD1 TGCGCCAGCAGCTTAAGCGGGACAGGGTATACTGAAGCTTTCTTT CASSLSGTGYTEAFF
TRBJ2-1 TRBV10-3 . . TGTGCCATCAGTGAGTGGAACAGGGAAAACGACAATGAGCAGTTCTTC CAISEWNRENDNEQFF
TRBJ2-7 TRBV6-1 once TRBD2 TGTGCCAGCAACGTTCTAGCGGGAGGGCACGAGCAGTACTTC CASNVLAGGHEQYF
TRBJ2-2 TRBV19 . TRBD2 TGTGCCAGTAGTACCGGGACTACCCGCAACACCGGGGAGCTGTTTTTT CASSTGTTRNTGELFF
TRBJ1-5 TRBV2 . . TGTGCCAGCAGTGAATTGCAGGGATTGAATCAGCCCCAGCATTTT CASSELQGLNQPQHF
TRBJ1-1 TRBV7-9 . . TGTGCCAGCAGCCTCACCAGGGGTGACACTGAAGCTTTCTTT CASSLTRGDTEAFF
TRBJ1-6 TRBV2 . . TGTGCCAGCAGTGAGGGGGGGCCGACGGTAGGGTCACCCCTCCACTTT CASSEGGPTVGSPLHF
TRBJ1-2 TRBV6-5 . TRBD1 TGTGCCAGCTCTCGAGAGGACAGGGGGTATGGCTACACCTTC CASSREDRGYGYTF
TRBJ1-2 TRBV28 once . TGTGCCAGCAGTCTCGAGGTGCCCCGGCGCTACACCTTC CASSLEVPRRYTF
TRBJ1-6 TRBV7-2 . TRBD1 TGTGCCAGCAGCTTGGGGACAGGGACTAATTCACCCCTCCACTTT CASSLGTGTNSPLHF
TRBJ2-1 TRBV29-1 once TRBD2 TGCAGCGCCCACGGGGCTAGCGGGAGGAGCTCCTACAATGAGCAGTTCTTC CSAHGASGRSSYNEQFF
TRBJ1-4 TRBV27 . . TGTGCCAGCAGTTTAGTTCAGAATGAAAAACTGTTTTTT CASSLVQNEKLFF
TRBJ2-1 TRBV5-1 . TRBD2 TGCGCCAGCAGCTTAGATACTAGCGGGAGTTGGTCTGAGCAGTTCTTC CASSLDTSGSWSEQFF
TRBJ2-7 TRBV7-8 . TRBD2 TGTGCCAGCAGCACCGGGACTAGCGGGAGAGGCGAGCAGTACTTC CASSTGTSGRGEQYF
TRBJ2-1 TRBV5-1 few TRBD2 TGCGCCAGCACCATAGCGGGAGCCTACAATGAGCAGTTCTTC CASTIAGAYNEQFF
TRBJ2-5 TRBV11-1 . TRBD2 TGTGCCAGCAGCTTTCGGGGTAGCGGGGTTCAAGAGACCCAGTACTTC CASSFRGSGVQETQYF
TRBJ2-2 TRBV5-4 . . TGTGCCAGCAGCTCGGACAACACGAACACCGGGGAGCTGTTTTTT CASSSDNTNTGELFF
TRBJ2-7 TRBV12-2 . . TGTGCAAGTCGCTTAGTGCCGGTTAGCGGGAGCTCCTACGAGCAGTACTTC CASRLVPVSGSSYEQYF
TRBJ2-2 TRBV7-2 . TRBD2 TGTGCCAGCGAAGGTAGCGGGAGGGTCGTCACCGGGGAGCTGTTTTTT CASEGSGRVVTGELFF
TRBJ2-7 TRBV15 few TRBD2 TGTGCCACCAGCACCGGGAGGGAGCAGTACTTC CATSTGREQYF
TRBJ1-3 TRBV25-1 once . TGTGCCAGCAGCGGGCCTCGGGGGGCAATGGGAAACACCATATATTTT CASSGPRGAMGNTIYF
TRBJ1-1 TRBV6-6 . . TGTGCCAGCACCCGTGACACTGAAGCTTTCTTT CASTRDTEAFF
TRBJ2-3 TRBV7-9 once . TGTGCCAGCATGTCGGGAGAATTAGATACGCAGTATTTT CASMSGELDTQYF
TRBJ2-3 TRBV7-7 . TRBD2 TGTGCCAGCAGCCCTAGCGGGAGTTTGGATACGCAGTATTTT CASSPSGSLDTQYF
TRBJ2-7 TRBV5-4 . TRBD2 TGTGCCAGCAGCTGGGAGGGCTACGAGCAGTACTTC CASSWEGYEQYF
TRBJ2-1 TRBV7-2 . . TGTGCCAGCAGGGCAGGGATCAGCCGGTATTACAATGAGCAGTTCTTC CASRAGISRYYNEQFF
TRBJ2-5 TRBV19 . . TGTGCCAGTAGTAGGGACTCAGCCCAAGAGACCCAGTACTTC CASSRDSAQETQYF
TRBJ1-5 TRBV28 once . TGTGCCAGCACAACCAGGGTTAGCAATCAGCCCCAGCATTTT CASTTRVSNQPQHF
TRBJ2-1 TRBV7-6 . TRBD2 TGTGTCAGCAGCCCTAGCGGGAGTTGGGGTCCAGATGAGCAGTTCTTC CVSSPSGSWGPDEQFF
TRBJ1-3 TRBV29-1 . TRBD1 TGCAGCGTCGAGGCAGGGGGGATTGGAAACACCATATATTTT CSVEAGGIGNTIYF
TRBJ2-7 TRBV7-8 . TRBD2 TGTGCCAGCAGCAGACTAGCGGGAGGGCCTGGGTACGAGCAGTACTTC CASSRLAGGPGYEQYF
TRBJ2-2 TRBV25-1 . . TGTGCCAGCAGTGAACCAGACCCCCGGGTTGGGGAGCTGTTTTTT CASSEPDPRVGELFF
TRBJ2-3 TRBV9 . TRBD2 TGTGCCAGCAGCAAGCGAGGGGCCCTAGCGGGATTCACAGATACGCAGTATTTT CASSKRGALAGFTDTQYF
TRBJ1-4 TRBV5-1 . TRBD1 TGCGCCAGCAGCTTGCTTGGGACAGCAAATGAAAAACTGTTTTTT CASSLLGTANEKLFF
TRBJ2-2 TRBV11-2 . TRBD2 TGTGCCAGCACCCTGACTAGCGGGAGTCGAACCGGGGAGCTGTTTTTT CASTLTSGSRTGELFF
TRBJ2-1 TRBV25-1 . TRBD1 TGTGCCAGCAGTGGACAGGGGAAGAAGGTTGAGCAGTTCTTC CASSGQGKKVEQFF
TRBJ2-2 TRBV6-6 few TRBD2 TGTGCCAGCAGTTACGGACTAGCGGCGAACACCGGGGAGCTGTTTTTT CASSYGLAANTGELFF
TRBJ2-7 TRBV27 . TRBD1 TGTGCCAGCCGTAACGACAGGGTCTCCTACGAGCAGTACTTC CASRNDRVSYEQYF